This TCR beta chain was retrieved from a study of blood T cell repertoires in COVID-19. About the study: PBMCs, B-cell-depleted T cells, or T cells provided the cDNA or gDNA that made up the material.

The V gene's germline CDR1 is SGHTA and CDR2 FQGNSA. CDR3 length: 17 amino acids. The trim removed 1 base at V and 2 bases at J, leaving 4 bases unmatched. Authors' analysis steps: Amplified reference gene primers provided the basis for estimating nucleated cell counts. Produced via immunoSEQ multiplex PCR; TCRdb's table is partial and in-frame only. That table furnishes V, J and clone size, whereas the DNA furnished D and trimming. The sample records about 220,000 clones, 84% being singletons. The TCR originated in a woman aged 55-69 years who had recovered from COVID-19. The genes are TRBV7-2 and TRBJ2-3, with 12 bases aligning to TRBD2. The sequenced sample consisted of peripheral blood. The CDR3 DNA follows: TGTGCCAGCAGCTTAGGCGCTAGCGGGGGGGCCACAGATACGCAGTATTTT. It yields the protein CASSLGASGGATDTQYF.